This T cell receptor beta chain was captured by sequencing in a study of siplizumab effects on memory and regulatory T cells (dated by TCRdb to the late 2010s). Regarding the complete study: The study examined how the anti-CD2 antibody siplizumab affects alloreactive T-cell subsets in allogeneic mixed lymphocyte reactions built from human PBMCs. Overall study outcomes, separate from this receptor: In reactions with siplizumab, an average of approximately 69% of mappable alloreactive CD4+ clones were Treg-derived, compared with roughly 27% in control reactions. Sequences below about 10^-5 frequency were poorly captured, so only a minor fraction of alloreactive clones could be mapped to unstimulated subsets. Unstimulated naive T cells appeared to be more diverse than memory T cells, and naive cells seemed to make a substantial contribution to the alloresponse. Whether proliferating Tregs from siplizumab cultures were suppressive was not functionally confirmed. About 75-97% of proliferating CD4+ or CD8+ clones could not be given a naive or memory phenotype. Siplizumab significantly reduced the cumulative frequency of alloreactive sequences traceable to unstimulated CD4+ memory T cells.

From a lookup of the germline V gene (reference sequence), CDR1 and CDR2 are SEHNR and FQNEAQ. V is reduced by 5 bases and J by 6 bases, leaving a spacing of 16 bases between them. The CDR3 spans 15 residues, from the cysteine through the phenylalanine. Of all the DNA, just the CDR3 is kept, 45 bases in frame from base 1. The method behind the library was the immunoSEQ multiplex PCR assay. Each sample had some 9.7 x 10^4 TCR templates assayed by the deep sequencing platform. Genomic DNA extracted from sorted T cells was used for TCRbeta CDR3 sequencing. Per the source publication's procedure: Clonal analysis of TCRbeta CDR3 data was done in the R programming language. Alloreactive CD4+ and CD8+ clones were defined by comparing unstimulated samples with post-reaction CFSE-low samples. Regulatory or non-regulatory origin of alloreactive CD4+ clones was assigned by matching sequences to the sorted unstimulated Treg and non-Treg repertoires. As stored in TCRdb, this immuneACCESS dataset retains in-frame rearrangements with V and J assigned. A fraction of the clones does not appear; measured against another copy, unresolved V genes explain less than half of the discrepancy, and the remainder lacks a known reason. Clone size and V and J calls were adopted from that table, with D and trimming inferred from the DNA. Recorded for this sample are around 110,000 clones; around 94% of them occurred a single time. The ten top clones hold approximately 1.8% of the sample.

About this clone itself: The antigen it binds to is not known. It has no much larger one-base neighbor in the sample; base qualities were not kept.

Sorted unstimulated T cells, along with proliferating T cells recovered from mixed lymphocyte reactions, underwent TCRbeta CDR3 sequencing. Fresh whole blood from ten HLA-typed healthy donors was used as the source from which PBMCs were isolated. To map where alloreactive clones came from, unstimulated CD4+ non-regulatory T cells were FACS-sorted. The source is a human donor in good health. Sequencing was done on a sample of non-Treg CD4+ T cells sorted from blood. Interpreted using the paper, the cell subset or site label stands for: FACS-sorted unstimulated CD4+ non-regulatory T cells. The chain is encoded by TRBV7-9 joined to TRBJ2-2, and TRBD1 may be the D gene, going by 5 matching bases. The CDR3 in this case is CASSPGQGNAGELFF. The DNA sequence is TGTGCCAGCAGCCCAGGTCAGGGAAATGCCGGGGAGCTGTTTTTT.